One and the same sample provided the 16 T cell receptor beta chains below, sequenced in a study of control samples from healthy donors and cancer patients (dated by TCRdb to the early 2020s). The library was produced with the immunoSEQ multiplex PCR assay. In TCRdb, the immuneACCESS table is reduced to in-frame sequences with V and J assigned. These tables do not hold every clone; where another copy was compared, an unresolved V gene accounts for under half, and the others remain unexplained. Across this sample there are around 110,000 clones, with over 90% seen only once. In total, the top ten clones hold about 2.5% of the sample. Material: blood. All receptors derive from a man aged 25 to 40 in good health.

This rearrangement joins TRBV18 to TRBJ1-6; D gene uncertain. The CDR3 runs to 17 residues. The V end was cut by 1 base, the J end by 0 bases, with 10 bases between. Germline-derived CDR1 and CDR2 are KGHSH and LQKENI. CDR3 DNA sequence: TGTGCCAGCTCACCACTTAATCCGAGCTCCTATAATTCACCCCTCCACTTT. Protein sequence: CASSPLNPSSYNSPLHF. Full variable domain (missing parts from reference TRBV18 and TRBJ1-6): NAGVMQNPRHLVRRRGQEARLRCSPMKGHSHVYWYRQLPEEGLKFMVYLQKENIIDESGMPKERFSAEFPKEGPSILRIQQVVRGDSAAYFCASSPLNPSSYNSPLHFGNGTRLTVT.

The chain joins TRBV3-1 (or the pseudogene TRBV3-2) to TRBJ1-6; 7 bases line up with TRBD1. The V gene's germline CDR1 is LGHDT and CDR2 YNNKEL (reference sequence). CDR3 length: 16 amino acids. Trimming took 4 bases from V and 6 from J; bases not matched to a gene: 9. CDR3 sequence (DNA): TGTGCCAGCAGCCGCCAGAGGGGACAGCTTAATTCACCCCTCCACTTT. Its protein is CASSRQRGQLNSPLHF.

This chain uses TRBV5-1 with TRBJ2-3, with D hard to call. Between the trimmed V and J ends, which lost 1 base and 3 bases, there was a span of 6 bases. The CDR3 contains 13 residues. CDR1 is SGHRS and CDR2 is YFSETQ in the germline V gene. The CDR3 here is CASSLSGTDTQYF. The CDR3 nucleotides read TGCGCCAGCAGCTTGTCCGGGACAGATACGCAGTATTTT.

V gene TRBV7-2 combines with J gene TRBJ2-1; maybe TRBD2 (6 bases). CDR1 SGHTA and CDR2 FQGNSA come from the germline V gene. The germline V and J ends were trimmed by 5 bases and 0 bases, with 14 bases remaining between them. The CDR3 loop spans 16 amino acids. CDR3: CASSLPGLSSYNEQFF. In nucleotides, the CDR3 is TGTGCCAGCAGCCTCCCGGGACTGAGCTCCTACAATGAGCAGTTCTTC.

The chain carries TRBV6-1 and TRBJ2-5; possibly TRBD2 for D (5 bases). Trimming took off 3 bases at V and 4 bases at J, with 15 bases between the two ends. The germline V gene encodes CDR1 MNHNS and CDR2 SASEGT. The CDR3 covers 15 residues. The CDR3 sequence is CASSDNHYRGETQYF. CDR3 coding DNA: TGTGCCAGCAGTGACAACCATTATCGGGGAGAGACCCAGTACTTC.

The V gene is TRBV6-2 or TRBV6-3, the J gene TRBJ2-3; 9 bases agree with TRBD2. V lost 2 bases and J lost 6; bases outside the gene matches: 15. The CDR3 consists of 18 residues. Per the germline V gene, CDR1 is MNHEY and CDR2 is SVGEGT. CDR3 sequence: CASSYPPELAGARDTQYF. DNA for the CDR3: TGTGCCAGCAGTTACCCTCCCGAATTAGCGGGGGCCCGGGATACGCAGTATTTT.

The chain recombines TRBV29-1 with TRBJ1-1; D remains ambiguous. CDR1 and CDR2 (germline): SQVTM, ANQGSEA. V was clipped by 7 bases and J by 1 base, with 13 bases between them. The CDR3 is 13 residues long. CDR3 sequence: CSAAGSGNTEAFF. The CDR3 nucleotides are TGCAGCGCCGCCGGATCGGGGAACACTGAAGCTTTCTTT.

This CDR3 is CASSRGQEGEKLFF. The CDR3 DNA sequence: TGCGCCAGTAGTCGCGGGCAGGAGGGTGAAAAACTGTTTTTT. The chain is built from TRBV5-1 and TRBJ1-4; D remains unclear. The CDR3 loop spans 14 amino acids. With 8 bases removed from V and 7 bases from J, the gap between germline ends came to 18 bases. Germline CDR1 is SGHRS and CDR2 is YFSETQ.

This chain links TRBV10-3 with TRBJ1-2; possible D gene TRBD1, 5 bases. The CDR3 runs to 13 residues. With 11 bases removed from V and 2 bases from J, the gap between germline ends came to 15 bases. From germline, CDR1 is ENHRY and CDR2 SYGVKD. The CDR3 loop reads CASQEGPNYGYTF. In DNA form, the CDR3 reads TGTGCCTCCCAAGAGGGGCCAAACTATGGCTACACCTTC.

The chain employs TRBV11-2 and TRBJ2-7, with a tentative D call TRBD1 (6 bases). Germline CDR1 and CDR2: SGHAT and FQNNGV. The length of the CDR3 is 16 residues. V lost 0 bases and J lost 2, with 14 bases in between. The DNA for the CDR3 is TGTGCCAGCAGCTTAGATTACAGGAACAGGGCCTACGAGCAGTACTTC. Translated, it gives CASSLDYRNRAYEQYF.

The gene calls are TRBV6-1 and TRBJ1-2; no reliable D call. Trimming took 3 bases from V and 2 from J, leaving 7 bases between them. Germline V CDR1 and CDR2: MNHNS, SASEGT. This CDR3 is 13 amino acids long. The CDR3 coding sequence is TGTGCCAGCAGTGATCCAGCAAACTATGGCTACACCTTC. Protein: CASSDPANYGYTF.

The J gene is TRBJ1-1, the V gene TRBV28; 7 bases are a match to TRBD1. This CDR3 is 16 amino acids long. V lost 6 bases to trimming and J lost 13 bases; unmatched junction nucleotides: 23. CDR1 is MDHEN and CDR2 is SYDVKM in the germline V gene. In DNA form, the CDR3 reads TGTGCCAGCAGGAGACGACAGGGTTCCTTGCGATATTGGGATTTCTTT. Its protein is CASRRRQGSLRYWDFF. The variable domain in full, completed from reference TRBV28 and TRBJ1-1, reads DVKVTQSSRYLVKRTGEKVFLECVQDMDHENMFWYRQDPGLGLRLIYFSYDVKMKEKGDIPEGYSVSREKKERFSLILESASTNQTSMYLCASRRRQGSLRYWDFFGQGTRLTVV.

The chain uses TRBV9 and TRBJ2-5; possible D gene TRBD1, 5 bases. Germline V gene lookup returns CDR1 SGDLS and CDR2 YYNGEE. V dropped 0 bases and J dropped 5 bases, with 14 bases sitting between them. The CDR3 loop spans 15 amino acids. As DNA, the CDR3 is TGTGCCAGCAGCGTAGGATGGGGCGCGTGGGAGACCCAGTACTTC. This translates into CASSVGWGAWETQYF.

The gene calls are TRBV7-2 and TRBJ2-5; no firm D call. The CDR3 runs 12 residues. Trimming stripped 4 bases from V and 5 bases from J, with 8 bases between. In germline, CDR1 is SGHTA, CDR2 FQGNSA. The CDR3 region is CASSSPWETQYF. The CDR3 nucleotides read TGTGCCAGCAGCTCCCCTTGGGAGACCCAGTACTTC.

The chain couples TRBV2 to TRBJ2-3; weak D call: TRBD2 (6 bases). V was trimmed by 4 bases and J by 2 bases, leaving 13 bases between them. The germline gives CDR1 SNHLY, CDR2 FYNNEI. The CDR3 has 15 residues. The CDR3 nucleotides are TGTGCCAGCAGTGGGGACTGGGACTTCACAGATACGCAGTATTTT. Amino acid sequence: CASSGDWDFTDTQYF.

The chain joins TRBV12-3 or TRBV12-4 to TRBJ2-6; D may be TRBD1 or TRBD2 (5 bases each). Trimming left V 9 bases short and J 0 bases short, with 6 bases between. The CDR3 has 13 residues. CDR3 protein: CASGTSGANVLTF. The DNA of the CDR3 is TGTGCCAGTGGGACCTCTGGGGCCAACGTCCTGACTTTC.